Following are 21 T cell receptor beta chains from one sample sequenced in a study of chemoradiotherapy in HPV16-positive cancers. Here immunoSEQ multiplex PCR was the method, and the copy in TCRdb shows in-frame clones only, minus some. The data show 14,000 or so clones, with over 85% seen just once and about 4.5% held by the top ten. Sequenced here: tumor tissue, sampled from a patient who underwent chemoradiotherapy. Receptors originate from a human donor with HPV-associated anogenital cancer.

The chain is built from TRBV5-4 and TRBJ1-1; D gene ambiguous. From germline, CDR1 is SGHNT and CDR2 YYREEE (reference sequence). The CDR3 spans 13 residues. V was shortened by 0 bases and J by 4 bases, with 7 bases between the two germline ends. The CDR3 bases are TGTGCCAGCAGCTTGGTGGTAGGCACTGAAGCTTTCTTT. Translated, it gives CASSLVVGTEAFF.

V is TRBV5-1 and J is TRBJ2-7; D might be TRBD1 (5 bases). Trimming removed 5 bases at V and 4 bases at J, with 10 bases between. The CDR3 covers 12 residues. The germline V gene has CDR1 SGHRS and CDR2 YFSETQ. The CDR3 nucleotides read TGCGCCAGCAGTTTTGACAGATACGAGCAGTACTTC. Translation gives CASSFDRYEQYF. Using reference TRBV5-1 and TRBJ2-7 for the parts outside the CDR3, the full variable domain is KAGVTQTPRYLIKTRGQQVTLSCSPISGHRSVSWYQQTPGQGLQFLFEYFSETQRNKGNFPGRFSGRQFSNSRSEMNVSTLELGDSALYLCASSFDRYEQYFGPGTRLTVT.

The count of this clone is one. V gene TRBV5-1 combines with J gene TRBJ2-7; D uncertain. CDR1 is SGHRS and CDR2 is YFSETQ in the germline V gene. There are 12 residues in the CDR3. Between the trimmed V and J ends, which lost 1 base and 7 bases, there was a span of 9 bases. CDR3 in DNA: TGCGCCAGCAGCTTGATGGGTTTTGAGCAGTACTTC. This encodes CASSLMGFEQYF.

The chain carries TRBV9 and TRBJ1-1, with TRBD1 matching over 7 bases. The J segment lost 3 bases and the V segment lost 2 bases, leaving 4 bases of the junction unmatched. Germline lookup yields CDR1 SGDLS and CDR2 YYNGEE. The length of the CDR3 is 14 residues. The CDR3 sequence is CASSVEGGYTEAFF. The CDR3 DNA follows: TGTGCCAGCAGCGTCGAAGGGGGCTACACTGAAGCTTTCTTT.

This chain links TRBV6-1 with TRBJ1-2; D not certain. The V and J ends lost 6 bases and 0 bases respectively, with 11 bases between them. CDR1 and CDR2 from the germline V gene are MNHNS and SASEGT. CDR3 length: 14 amino acids. Written as DNA, the CDR3 is TGTGCCAGCAGAGGGCACACAGCTAACTATGGCTACACCTTC. Translating it yields CASRGHTANYGYTF.

V usage is TRBV9 and J usage is TRBJ2-3; D may match TRBD1 or TRBD2 (5 bases each). Germline-derived CDR1 and CDR2 are SGDLS and YYNGEE. CDR3 length: 17 residues. The V end lost 1 base, the J end lost 0 bases, and 15 bases lay between the germline ends. The CDR3 DNA is TGTGCCAGCAGCGTACTGGGCCGGGGCGGGAGCACAGATACGCAGTATTTT. This codes for CASSVLGRGGSTDTQYF.

The count of this clone is one. This chain joins TRBV19 and TRBJ1-2; 8 positions match TRBD1. Germline V lookup: CDR1 LNHDA, CDR2 SQIVND (reference sequence). Unmatched junction bases numbered 5, after V lost 3 bases and J lost 8 bases. CDR3 size: 13 residues. The CDR3 DNA sequence: TGTGCCAGTAGTATCGGCGCAGGGGGCGGCTACACCTTC. Amino acids: CASSIGAGGGYTF.

This chain links TRBV5-1 with TRBJ2-3, with D unclear. Looked up from germline, CDR1 is SGHRS and CDR2 is YFSETQ. This CDR3 spans 14 amino acids. Trimming took off 0 bases at V and 3 bases at J, with 8 bases between the two ends. For the CDR3, the DNA is TGCGCCAGCAGCTTGGGGTTATGGACAGATACGCAGTATTTT. Translating it yields CASSLGLWTDTQYF.

The rearrangement links TRBV30 to TRBJ1-1; 7 bases map to TRBD1. V shed 3 bases and J 1 base; nucleotides not matched to a gene: 5. This CDR3 has 14 amino acids. Per germline, CDR1 GTSNPN and CDR2 SVGIG (reference sequence). CDR3 loop: CAWSAWTGNTEAFF. The CDR3 nucleotides are TGTGCCTGGAGCGCCTGGACAGGGAACACTGAAGCTTTCTTT.

This clone occurred once. This sequence joins TRBV7-6 and TRBJ2-1; 7 bases match TRBD1. CDR1 is SGHVS and CDR2 is FNYEAQ in the germline V gene. The J segment lost 7 bases and the V segment lost 6 bases, leaving 12 bases of the junction unmatched. The CDR3 is made up of 15 amino acids. The CDR3 DNA is TGTGCCAGCAGTCCGACCGGGACAGCCAGGAATGAGCAGTTCTTC. It codes for CASSPTGTARNEQFF.

The chain joins TRBV5-1 to TRBJ2-6; D tentatively reads TRBD1 or TRBD2 (5 bases each). Between the trimmed V and J ends, which lost 2 bases and 0 bases, there was a span of 6 bases. This CDR3 is 15 amino acids long. The germline V gene has CDR1 SGHRS and CDR2 YFSETQ. CDR3 in DNA: TGCGCCAGCAGCTTTGGGGGCTCTGGGGCCAACGTCCTGACTTTC. This encodes CASSFGGSGANVLTF.

J is TRBJ2-7 and V is TRBV19; tentatively, D is TRBD2 (6 bases). V gave up 5 bases and J gave up 0 bases, with 17 bases separating them. The germline CDR1 and CDR2 sequences are LNHDA and SQIVND (reference sequence). The CDR3 totals 16 residues. CDR3 sequence (DNA): TGTGCCAGTAGTCCCCCAGGTGGGGGACTCTCCTACGAGCAGTACTTC. It codes for CASSPPGGGLSYEQYF.

The J gene is TRBJ1-1, the V gene TRBV7-4, with D maybe TRBD1 (5 bases). Germline V gives CDR1 SGHVT, CDR2 SQSDAQ. V lost 5 bases and J lost 1, with 8 bases in between. This CDR3 has 13 residues. CDR3 residues: CASSRGKNTEAFF. The CDR3 DNA is TGTGCCAGCAGCCGGGGGAAGAACACTGAAGCTTTCTTT.

This rearrangement joins TRBV5-8 to TRBJ2-7; 7 bases are shared with TRBD1. There are 14 residues in the CDR3. CDR1 and CDR2 (germline): SGHTS, YDEGEE. With V trimmed by 3 bases and J by 0 bases, 3 bases remained unmatched. The CDR3 nucleotides are TGTGCCAGCAGCTCGAGGACAGGCTCCTACGAGCAGTACTTC. This sequence encodes CASSSRTGSYEQYF.

The chain joins TRBV9 to TRBJ2-3, with D hard to call. CDR1 is SGDLS and CDR2 is YYNGEE in the germline V gene. Between the trimmed V and J ends, which lost 0 bases and 0 bases, there was a span of 2 bases. CDR3 size: 13 residues. The chain's CDR3 is CASSVGSTDTQYF. The CDR3 DNA follows: TGTGCCAGCAGCGTAGGTAGCACAGATACGCAGTATTTT.

The chain recombines TRBV4-1 with TRBJ2-2; tentatively, D is TRBD2 (6 bases). The germline gives CDR1 MGHRA, CDR2 YSYEKL. V lost 2 bases, J lost 8 bases, and 9 bases lay in between. CDR3 length: 13 amino acids. The CDR3 coding sequence is TGCGCCAGCAGCCAACTAGCGAAAGGGGAGCTGTTTTTT. Translated: CASSQLAKGELFF.

This clone has a single count. This rearrangement joins TRBV2 to TRBJ2-1; D may be TRBD1 (6 bases). Trimming cost V 4 bases and J 0 bases, with 13 bases left between them. This CDR3 is 16 amino acids long. Germline V gives CDR1 SNHLY, CDR2 FYNNEI. CDR3 nucleotides: TGTGCCAGCAGTGGACAGGTTTCCTACTCCTACAATGAGCAGTTCTTC. Encoded protein: CASSGQVSYSYNEQFF.

The CDR3 loop is CASEILAGAYNEQFF. The CDR3 nucleotides are TGTGCCAGCGAGATTTTAGCGGGAGCCTACAATGAGCAGTTCTTC. J is TRBJ2-1 and V is TRBV6-1; 9 bases line up with TRBD2. The CDR3 consists of 15 residues. With V trimmed by 8 bases and J by 2 bases, 7 bases remained unmatched. CDR1 MNHNS and CDR2 SASEGT come from the germline V gene.

The chain recombines TRBV2 with TRBJ1-2, with a possible D match to TRBD1 (5 bases). CDR1 and CDR2 (germline): SNHLY, FYNNEI. V lost 6 bases and J lost 1, with 15 bases in between. This CDR3 is 15 amino acids long. CDR3 DNA: TGTGCCAGCAGCCCAGGGACGGCCATTAACTATGGCTACACCTTC. Its translation: CASSPGTAINYGYTF.

The J gene is TRBJ2-7, the V gene TRBV7-8; TRBD1 is a possible D gene (6 bases). CDR3 size: 15 residues. Germline assignment: CDR1 SGHVS and CDR2 FQNEAQ. V shed 4 bases and J shed 12 bases, with 25 bases lying between them. CDR3 in DNA: TGTGCCAGCAGCTCGGGGAAGGGACAAACCGAAAGGGCGTACTTC. It yields the protein CASSSGKGQTERAYF.

The V gene is TRBV7-3, the J gene TRBJ1-2; D gene uncertain. Germline V gene data show CDR1 as SGHTA and CDR2 as FQGTGA. V was shortened by 5 bases and J by 6 bases, with 13 bases between the two germline ends. There are 13 residues in the CDR3. The CDR3 nucleotides read TGTGCCAGCAGCCTAAGCCCGAGGGATGGCTACACCTTC. Its translation is CASSLSPRDGYTF.